This TCR beta chain was identified during a study of T cell changes during pregnancy in multiple sclerosis. CDR3 size: 15 residues. Trimming pared 3 bases from V and 0 bases from J, leaving 9 bases between. CDR1 is MDHEN and CDR2 is SYDVKM in the germline V gene. Generated by immunoSEQ multiplex PCR, the TCRdb table keeps only in-frame clones and is missing some. The table records more than 70,000 clones, roughly 91% of them present only once. The sequence came from a female donor in good health, enrolled as a control in a pregnancy study. This chain connects TRBV28 to TRBJ1-5; D uncertain. Here the sequenced sample was peripheral blood, taken after pregnancy. Here the CDR3 reads CASSFVQNSNQPQHF. CDR3 sequence (DNA): TGTGCCAGCAGTTTTGTTCAGAATAGCAATCAGCCCCAGCATTTT.